Presented here are 6 T cell receptor beta chains from one specimen sequenced in a study of T cell repertoires in cytomegalovirus infection. No antigens are known for them. TCRdb independently ran MiXCR on the reads; one entry per CDR3 protein. The repertoire holds about 340,000 distinct CDR3 sequences, about 29% seen once, with 20% in the top ten. The specimen comprised cultured PBMCs, sampled from culture after CMV antigen stimulation. These receptors all stem from a human donor in good health (CMV status not recorded). Some clones in this sample may be carry-over from other donors' samples.

This clonotype was counted many times. The chain joins TRBV7-2 to TRBJ2-1; tentatively, D is TRBD1 (5 bases). The CDR3 runs to 16 residues. Looked up from germline, CDR1 is SGHTA and CDR2 is FQGNSA. The V and J ends lost 5 bases and 7 bases respectively, with 21 bases between them. CDR3 nucleotides: TGTGCCAGCAGCCCCGCCCACGGCAGGGCGGAAAATGAGCAGTTCTTC. Its translation: CASSPAHGRAENEQFF. Supplemented by reference TRBV7-2 and TRBJ2-1, the full variable domain reads GAGVSQSPSNKVTEKGKDVELRCDPISGHTALYWYRQSLGQGLEFLIYFQGNSAPDKSGLPSDRFSAERTGGSVSTLTIQRTQQEDSAVYLCASSPAHGRAENEQFFGPGTRLTVL.

This clonotype has a count of ten or more. V usage is TRBV28 and J usage is TRBJ1-6; no firm D call. V was cut by 7 bases and J by 6 bases, with 7 bases left in between. The CDR3 spans 12 residues. Germline V gives CDR1 MDHEN, CDR2 SYDVKM. The CDR3 region is CASMVLNSPLHF. Here the CDR3 DNA reads TGTGCCAGCATGGTACTTAATTCACCCCTCCACTTT.

In this sample, this clonotype turned up a few times. This sequence joins TRBV4-2 and TRBJ2-2, with D possibly being TRBD1 or TRBD2 (5 bases each). V lost 4 bases, J lost 1 base, and 13 bases lay in between. Germline values: CDR1 LGHNA, CDR2 YNFKEQ. CDR3 length: 16 residues. The CDR3 sequence: CASSPIGAGNTGELFF. The CDR3 DNA is TGTGCCAGCAGCCCCATAGGGGCGGGGAACACCGGGGAGCTGTTTTTT.

In its sample, this clonotype was seen a few times. The chain has TRBV27 and TRBJ1-2; TRBD1 agrees at 7 bases. The CDR3 consists of 17 residues. The J segment lost 0 bases and the V segment lost 3 bases, leaving 10 bases of the junction unmatched. CDR1 MNHEY and CDR2 SMNVEV come from the germline V gene (reference sequence). CDR3 in amino acids: CASSFLSGTDANYGYTF. DNA for the CDR3: TGTGCCAGCAGTTTTTTATCTGGGACAGATGCTAACTATGGCTACACCTTC.

The chain couples TRBV7-2 to TRBJ2-7; 11 bases agree with TRBD1. CDR1 is SGHTA, CDR2 FQGNSA, per germline. Trimming cost V 3 bases and J 5 bases; bases outside gene matches: 6. The CDR3 covers 15 residues. The CDR3 loop is CASSFRGTGGDEQYF. The CDR3 region has the DNA TGTGCCAGCAGCTTTCGTGGGACAGGGGGTGACGAGCAGTACTTC. Looking up the rest from reference TRBV7-2 and TRBJ2-7 gives the full variable domain: GAGVSQSPSNKVTEKGKDVELRCDPISGHTALYWYRQSLGQGLEFLIYFQGNSAPDKSGLPSDRFSAERTGGSVSTLTIQRTQQEDSAVYLCASSFRGTGGDEQYFGPGTRLTVT.

The CDR3 coding sequence is TGTGCCAGCAAGGATAAGAGGGGTGGGGATACGCAGTATTTT. Translated, it gives CASKDKRGGDTQYF. The genes are TRBV7-3 and TRBJ2-3; TRBD1 or TRBD2 may be the D gene (5 bases each). Germline V gives CDR1 SGHTA, CDR2 FQGTGA. The V and J ends lost 7 bases and 6 bases respectively, with 17 bases between them. The CDR3 totals 14 residues.